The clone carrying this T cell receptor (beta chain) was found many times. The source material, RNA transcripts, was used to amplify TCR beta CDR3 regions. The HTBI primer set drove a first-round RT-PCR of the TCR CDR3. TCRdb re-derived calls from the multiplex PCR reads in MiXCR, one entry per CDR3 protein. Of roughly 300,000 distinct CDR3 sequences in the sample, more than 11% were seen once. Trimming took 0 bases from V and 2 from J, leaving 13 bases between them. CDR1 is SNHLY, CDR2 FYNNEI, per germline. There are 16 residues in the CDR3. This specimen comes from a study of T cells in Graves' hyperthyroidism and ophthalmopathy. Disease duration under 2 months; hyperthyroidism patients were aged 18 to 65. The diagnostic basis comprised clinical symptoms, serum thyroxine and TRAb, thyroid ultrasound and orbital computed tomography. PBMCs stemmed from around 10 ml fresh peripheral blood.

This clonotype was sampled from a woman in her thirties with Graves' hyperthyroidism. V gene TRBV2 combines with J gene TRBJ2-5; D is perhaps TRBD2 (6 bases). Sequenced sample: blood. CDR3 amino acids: CASSEALGGTQETQYF. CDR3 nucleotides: TGTGCCAGCAGTGAAGCGCTTGGCGGGACGCAAGAGACCCAGTACTTC.